These T cell receptor beta chains were read from a single sample in a study of blood T cell repertoires in COVID-19. The data were produced by immunoSEQ multiplex PCR, yet TCRdb's version contains in-frame clones alone and is incomplete. The repertoire consists of over 200,000 clones, with around nine tenths occurring once and the leading ten covering about 3.5%. The sample comprised PBMCs or T cells enriched from blood (not recorded which). The receptors shown here come from a woman in her 30s who had been exposed to COVID-19. Both conserved end residues are part of each CDR3. Where a row states a size, it is once, few, many or the class of an expanded clone; other rows omit it.

abundance,len,v_gene,j_gene,CDR3aa
NA,18,TRBV7-9,TRBJ2-1,CASSLAITAGTSRVEQFF
NA,13,TRBV11-2,TRBJ2-3,CASSSPVVDTQYF
NA,16,TRBV10-3,TRBJ2-3,CAISLISGSDTDTQYF
NA,16,TRBV7-2,TRBJ1-2,CASSFNRDRKTYGYTF
once,18,TRBV5-4,TRBJ1-1,CASSSGGQMGHMNTEAFF
few,17,TRBV5-1,TRBJ2-5,CASSLQPLAGRQETQYF
NA,15,TRBV6-2/TRBV6-3,TRBJ2-1,CASSYLGTSYNEQFF
NA,15,TRBV7-3,TRBJ2-7,CASSFLSLAYYEQYF
NA,20,TRBV29-1,TRBJ2-1,CSVEGDYKTPGLAGVVEQFF
NA,18,TRBV30,TRBJ1-6,CAWSVKGQGRLGNSPLHF
NA,15,TRBV6-2/TRBV6-3,TRBJ2-6,CASSYRSSGANVLTF
NA,15,TRBV4-1,TRBJ2-1,CASSHTSGGYNEQFF
NA,12,TRBV19,TRBJ1-1,CASSTRRDEAFF
NA,13,TRBV30,TRBJ1-2,CAWGTARVGGYTF
NA,16,TRBV5-1,TRBJ2-3,CASSSTGTSGRNTQYF
NA,14,TRBV30,TRBJ1-5,CAWSRGLSNQPQHF
NA,13,TRBV30,TRBJ2-3,CALSVLSTDTQYF
NA,16,TRBV3-1/TRBV3-2,TRBJ2-1,CASSHQQGAKYNEQFF
NA,11,TRBV30,TRBJ2-1,CASTAYNEQFF
NA,13,TRBV19,TRBJ2-7,CASSPNSGAEQYF
NA,12,TRBV11-3,TRBJ2-1,CASSLEGGEQFF
NA,14,TRBV27,TRBJ2-4,CASSYSGTKNIQYF
NA,12,TRBV5-4,TRBJ1-5,CASSFQNQPQHF
NA,12,TRBV24-1,TRBJ2-5,CATSDVVETQYF
NA,12,TRBV25-1,TRBJ2-7,CASSGQGYEQYF
NA,12,TRBV12-5,TRBJ1-2,CASAPGDYGYTF
once,14,TRBV28,TRBJ1-5,CASSDGRVNQPQHF
NA,17,TRBV27,TRBJ1-5,CASSLSFAGRGDQPQHF
NA,13,TRBV7-9,TRBJ2-7,CASGTSGSYEQYF
NA,11,TRBV20-1,TRBJ1-2,CSARQDYGYTF